This T cell receptor (beta chain) is from a study of CD8 T cells in ankylosing spondylitis. Study findings and constraints: A motif in TCR beta, a set of seven to nine highly homologous variants, appeared characteristic of ankylosing spondylitis blood.

V lost 0 bases and J lost 7, with 19 bases in between. The CDR3 totals 16 residues. In germline, CDR1 is SGHRS, CDR2 YFSETQ. There are many counts of this clonotype. Its antigen is undetermined. TCRdb recomputed calls from the 5' RACE reads with MiXCR, one row per CDR3 protein. In the table there are 30,000 to 45,000 distinct CDR3 sequences, over 9% of which are singletons. This clonotype was sampled from a male donor with ankylosing spondylitis or in good health (not recorded which). The V and J genes are TRBV5-1 and TRBJ1-2; D might be TRBD1 (5 bases). Sequenced input: blood, either unsorted or a sorted T cell fraction (not recorded which). The CDR3 loop is CASSLGQPDRGSGYTF. The DNA for the CDR3 is TGCGCCAGCAGCTTGGGACAGCCCGATCGGGGATCTGGCTACACCTTC.